A single sample is the source of the 29 T cell receptor beta chains below, sequenced in a study of post-analysis software for immune sequencing data. Their specific antigens are unknown. Study-level results: Patients used a handful of TRBV segments, including TRBV5-6, TRBV5-1 and TRBV20-1, more often than controls.

cDNA libraries of TCR beta carried unique molecular identifiers. Via MiXCR, TCRdb re-called the PCR reads, giving one row per CDR3 protein. The top ten clones hold 9.5% to 13% of a sample with approximately 440,000 distinct CDR3 sequences, around 40% of them seen once. Sequencing was performed on blood. The receptors here all came from a girl between 10 and 17 years old with multiple sclerosis.

V and J are TRBV24-1 and TRBJ2-1; D not certain. Germline CDR1 and CDR2: KGHDR and SFDVKD. With 7 bases removed from V and 2 bases from J, the gap between germline ends came to 11 bases. This CDR3 has 14 amino acids. The CDR3 DNA reads TGTGCCACCAGCGACTCAGGCCCCTACAATGAGCAGTTCTTC. Protein product: CATSDSGPYNEQFF.

V and J are TRBV2 and TRBJ1-1; D may be TRBD1 (5 bases). V dropped 7 bases and J dropped 0 bases, with 9 bases sitting between them. The CDR3 runs 13 residues. Germline V gene data show CDR1 as SNHLY and CDR2 as FYNNEI. The CDR3: CASNAGMNTEAFF. The CDR3 nucleotides are TGTGCCAGCAACGCAGGGATGAACACTGAAGCTTTCTTT.

The table lists this clonotype with a few counts. V usage is TRBV6-5 and J usage is TRBJ2-7; 7 bases are shared with TRBD1. With V trimmed by 0 bases and J by 2 bases, 13 bases remained unmatched. CDR3 length: 18 residues. Germline lookup yields CDR1 MNHEY and CDR2 SVGAGI. CDR3: CASSYSDIGTDRPYEQYF. Here the CDR3 DNA reads TGTGCCAGCAGTTACTCGGACATAGGGACAGATCGACCCTACGAGCAGTACTTC.

The rearrangement links TRBV20-1 to TRBJ2-7; TRBD2 matches at 13 bases. CDR3 length equals 15 residues. Per the germline V gene, CDR1 is DFQATT and CDR2 is SNEGSKA (reference sequence). J was trimmed by 2 bases and V by 7 bases; bases with no gene match: 8. The CDR3 is CSVPGLAGLTYEQYF. The CDR3 DNA reads TGCAGTGTTCCGGGACTAGCGGGGTTGACCTACGAGCAGTACTTC.

CDR3 sequence: CARQGYYEQYF. CDR3 nucleotides: TGTGCCAGACAGGGTTACTACGAGCAGTACTTC. The chain carries TRBV2 and TRBJ2-7; tentatively, D is TRBD1 (6 bases). The V end was cut by 9 bases, the J end by 3 bases, with 9 bases between. Germline CDR1 is SNHLY and CDR2 is FYNNEI. The CDR3 is made up of 11 amino acids.

This clonotype was picked up a small number of times. This rearrangement joins TRBV28 to TRBJ2-4; D remains unclear. Germline assignment: CDR1 MDHEN and CDR2 SYDVKM. V was shortened by 6 bases and J by 11 bases, with 14 bases between the two germline ends. This CDR3 has 12 amino acids. The CDR3 DNA reads as TGTGCCAGCAGCTCTGTAGGTACCCTTCAGTACTTC. Its protein is CASSSVGTLQYF. Based on the CDR3 plus reference TRBV28 and TRBJ2-4, the full variable domain is DVKVTQSSRYLVKRTGEKVFLECVQDMDHENMFWYRQDPGLGLRLIYFSYDVKMKEKGDIPEGYSVSREKKERFSLILESASTNQTSMYLCASSSVGTLQYFGAGTRLSVL.

This clonotype showed up just a few times. This sequence joins TRBV7-2 and TRBJ2-7, with 8 bases identical to TRBD2. Trimming cost V 1 base and J 3 bases; bases outside gene matches: 14. The germline V gene encodes CDR1 SGHTA and CDR2 FQGNSA. This CDR3 is 18 amino acids long. CDR3 amino acids: CASSLEASGLVTIYEQYF. The CDR3 DNA sequence: TGTGCCAGCAGCTTAGAGGCTAGCGGGTTAGTTACTATCTACGAGCAGTACTTC. Using reference TRBV7-2 and TRBJ2-7 for the parts outside the CDR3, the full variable domain is GAGVSQSPSNKVTEKGKDVELRCDPISGHTALYWYRQSLGQGLEFLIYFQGNSAPDKSGLPSDRFSAERTGGSVSTLTIQRTQQEDSAVYLCASSLEASGLVTIYEQYFGPGTRLTVT.

This chain joins TRBV12-3 or TRBV12-4 and TRBJ2-5; D uncertain. The ends were cut back, 6 bases at V and 4 bases at J, with 18 bases in the middle. This CDR3 spans 15 amino acids. For the CDR3, the DNA is TGTGCCAGCAGCCAGGAACCCGCACGCGGAGAGACCCAGTACTTC. The encoded protein is CASSQEPARGETQYF.

The chain links TRBV5-1 to TRBJ2-5; D not certain. This CDR3 has 13 amino acids. Germline CDR1 SGHRS, CDR2 YFSETQ. The V end was cut by 2 bases, the J end by 4 bases, with 9 bases between. For the CDR3, the DNA is TGCGCCAGCAGCTTCGACTGGGCAGAGACCCAGTACTTC. Translating it yields CASSFDWAETQYF.

J is TRBJ2-1 and V is TRBV15; TRBD1 aligns across 7 bases. The germline CDR1 and CDR2 sequences are LNHNV and YYDKDF (reference sequence). The CDR3 consists of 15 residues. Trimming cost V 0 bases and J 8 bases; bases outside gene matches: 7. CDR3 region: CATSRERQGWYEQFF. In DNA form, the CDR3 reads TGTGCCACCAGCAGAGAAAGACAGGGTTGGTATGAGCAGTTCTTC.

The chain recombines TRBV10-3 with TRBJ2-7; 9 positions agree with TRBD2. This CDR3 comprises 16 residues. J lost 7 bases, V lost 2 bases, and 12 bases had no gene match. Germline values: CDR1 ENHRY, CDR2 SYGVKD. The CDR3: CAISEAKASGTQEQYF. The CDR3 region has the DNA TGTGCCATCAGTGAGGCGAAGGCTAGCGGGACTCAGGAGCAGTACTTC.

This clonotype was seen at least ten times. The rearrangement links TRBV3-1 to TRBJ2-5; D may be TRBD2 (6 bases). Trimming pared 3 bases from V and 2 bases from J, leaving 10 bases between. Germline V gene lookup returns CDR1 LGHDT and CDR2 YNNKEL (reference sequence). The CDR3 consists of 14 residues. The CDR3: CASSQGGSQETQYF. The CDR3, as DNA: TGTGCCAGCAGCCAGGGGGGTTCTCAAGAGACCCAGTACTTC.

J is TRBJ1-5 and V is TRBV20-1, with D perhaps TRBD1 (5 bases). V lost 6 bases and J 3 bases, leaving 12 bases between the germline ends. This CDR3 has 13 amino acids. Germline V gives CDR1 DFQATT, CDR2 SNEGSKA (reference sequence). CDR3 DNA sequence: TGCAGTGCCCCAGACAGTTCCAATCAGCCCCAGCATTTT. Translated: CSAPDSSNQPQHF.

The CDR3 sequence is CASSYPSERGAGSSYNEQFF. Here the CDR3 DNA reads TGCGCCAGCAGCTACCCTTCGGAGAGGGGAGCGGGCAGCTCCTACAATGAGCAGTTCTTC. The chain carries TRBV5-1 and TRBJ2-1, with a weak D call TRBD2 (6 bases). The CDR3 runs to 20 residues. Trimming pared 3 bases from V and 0 bases from J, leaving 25 bases between. Germline CDR1 SGHRS, CDR2 YFSETQ.

The V and J genes are TRBV9 and TRBJ2-5; D not resolved. In germline, CDR1 is SGDLS, CDR2 YYNGEE. Trimming took 3 bases from V and 5 from J, leaving 11 bases between them. This CDR3 comprises 13 residues. The CDR3 nucleotides are TGTGCCAGCAGCGCGACATCAGTGGAGACCCAGTACTTC. It codes for CASSATSVETQYF. Supplemented by reference TRBV9 and TRBJ2-5, the full variable domain reads DSGVTQTPKHLITATGQRVTLRCSPRSGDLSVYWYQQSLDQGLQFLIQYYNGEERAKGNILERFSAQQFPDLHSELNLSSLELGDSALYFCASSATSVETQYFGPGTRLLVL.

J is TRBJ2-7 and V is TRBV20-1; D call uncertain. CDR1 and CDR2 (germline): DFQATT, SNEGSKA (reference sequence). The CDR3 covers 12 residues. The V end lost 3 bases, the J end lost 6 bases, and 12 bases lay between the germline ends. CDR3 protein: CSASVSSSEQYF. The CDR3 nucleotides read TGCAGTGCTAGTGTCAGCTCTTCCGAGCAGTACTTC.

The chain joins TRBV7-8 to TRBJ2-1, with D tentatively TRBD2 (6 bases). Germline lookup yields CDR1 SGHVS and CDR2 FQNEAQ. This CDR3 is 15 amino acids long. V dropped 5 bases and J dropped 2 bases, with 13 bases sitting between them. The CDR3 here is CASSPWRVTYNEQFF. The CDR3 DNA follows: TGTGCCAGCAGCCCGTGGAGGGTAACCTACAATGAGCAGTTCTTC.

This clonotype was seen many times. The chain has TRBV20-1 and TRBJ2-5, with TRBD2 identical over 8 bases. V lost 3 bases to trimming and J lost 2 bases; unmatched junction nucleotides: 5. This CDR3 is 14 amino acids long. Germline V gene lookup returns CDR1 DFQATT and CDR2 SNEGSKA (reference sequence). The CDR3 here is CSARATSGQETQYF. The CDR3 DNA reads as TGCAGTGCTAGGGCAACTAGCGGTCAAGAGACCCAGTACTTC.

The rearrangement links TRBV29-1 to TRBJ2-2, with 10 bases matching TRBD1. The germline CDR1 and CDR2 sequences are SQVTM and ANQGSEA. V was pared by 7 bases and J by 6 bases, with 8 bases of the junction left unmatched. This CDR3 has 14 residues. CDR3 residues: CSGRQGAEAGELFF. CDR3 coding DNA: TGCAGCGGAAGACAGGGGGCGGAAGCCGGGGAGCTGTTTTTT.

The rearrangement joins TRBV27 to TRBJ2-1; 8 nucleotides agree with TRBD1. This CDR3 region has 15 residues. Trimming removed 4 bases from V and 3 bases from J; junction bases left unmatched: 5. The germline gives CDR1 MNHEY, CDR2 SMNVEV (reference sequence). The CDR3 coding sequence is TGTGCCAGCAGTTCCACAGGGGGGTACTACAATGAGCAGTTCTTC. It codes for CASSSTGGYYNEQFF.

In its sample, this clonotype was seen many times. V and J are TRBV4-2 and TRBJ2-5; the match to TRBD2 covers 12 bases. The junction had 15 bases not matched to a gene; V was cut back by 0 bases and J by 4 bases. The CDR3 is made up of 20 amino acids. Germline V gene data show CDR1 as LGHNA and CDR2 as YNFKEQ. In DNA, the CDR3 is TGTGCCAGCAGCCAAGATCCCGCCCCACTGACTAGCGGGAGCGGAGAGACCCAGTACTTC. It encodes CASSQDPAPLTSGSGETQYF.

The gene calls are TRBV9 and TRBJ2-2, with D unclear. Germline CDR1 reads SGDLS; CDR2 reads YYNGEE. V shed 0 bases and J shed 7 bases, with 10 bases lying between them. The CDR3 totals 14 residues. CDR3: CASSVDAGIGELFF. DNA for the CDR3: TGTGCCAGCAGCGTAGATGCTGGGATCGGGGAGCTGTTTTTT.

The chain combines TRBV20-1 with TRBJ1-1; 7 nucleotides align to TRBD1. This CDR3 comprises 15 residues. Per germline, CDR1 DFQATT and CDR2 SNEGSKA (reference sequence). V lost 6 bases, J lost 1 base, and 11 bases stayed unmatched. This CDR3 is CSANGGGSENTEAFF. DNA for the CDR3: TGCAGTGCAAACGGAGGGGGCTCCGAGAACACTGAAGCTTTCTTT.

The chain recombines TRBV13 with TRBJ2-7; 7 bases fit TRBD1. The DNA end favors TRBJ2-5, so the J call may be wrong. Germline values: CDR1 PRHDT, CDR2 FYEKMQ (reference sequence). This CDR3 has 15 residues. The CDR3 region has the DNA TGTGCCAGCAGCCCACGACAGGGTTGGGAAGAGACCCAGTACTTC. This gives the protein CASSPRQGWEETQYF.

The chain recombines TRBV27 with TRBJ1-5; D unresolved. Germline CDR1 reads MNHEY; CDR2 reads SMNVEV (reference sequence). The CDR3 contains 15 residues. Trimming shortened V by 6 bases and J by 5 bases, and 17 bases separated the two germline ends. The CDR3 reads CASRPVGIDYQPQHF. The CDR3 coding sequence is TGTGCCAGCAGACCCGTAGGGATCGATTATCAGCCCCAGCATTTT.

This clonotype has only a few counts. Here the CDR3 DNA reads TGCAGCGTTGTGGGGGACCTAGAGACCCAGTACTTC. Protein sequence: CSVVGDLETQYF. V and J are TRBV29-1 and TRBJ2-5, with D perhaps matching TRBD1 or TRBD2 (5 bases each). V was cut by 4 bases and J by 4 bases, with 10 bases left in between. Germline V lookup: CDR1 SQVTM, CDR2 ANQGSEA. The CDR3 extends over 12 amino acids. Full variable domain (remainder filled in from reference TRBV29-1 and TRBJ2-5): SAVISQKPSRDICQRGTSLTIQCQVDSQVTMMFWYRQQPGQSLTLIATANQGSEATYESGFVIDKFPISRPNLTFSTLTVSNMSPEDSSIYLCSVVGDLETQYFGPGTRLLVL.

This chain uses TRBV12-3 or TRBV12-4 with TRBJ2-5, with 10 nucleotides matching TRBD1. The tail of the sequence fits TRBJ2-7 better, so the J call may be wrong. The CDR3 has 16 residues. The CDR3 nucleotides are TGTGCCAGCAGTTTAGCGCTGGGACAGGGGCGGGACGAGCAGTACTTC. Protein product: CASSLALGQGRDEQYF.

V and J are TRBV12-3 or TRBV12-4 and TRBJ2-5; 12 nucleotides match TRBD1. With V trimmed by 6 bases and J by 3 bases, 5 bases remained unmatched. This CDR3 region has 15 residues. Here the CDR3 reads CASSPGQGAEETQYF. CDR3 coding DNA: TGTGCCAGCAGCCCGGGACAGGGGGCAGAAGAGACCCAGTACTTC.

Notes on this clonotype: A junction boundary mismatches the germline segment, possibly from a read error. The rearrangement links TRBV7-9 to TRBJ2-3, with D perhaps matching TRBD1 (5 bases). Germline V CDR1 and CDR2: SEHNR, FQNEAQ (reference sequence). The CDR3 consists of 12 residues. Here the CDR3 reads CAGSRQLDTQYF. CDR3 sequence (DNA): TGTGCCGGCAGCCGACAGTTAGATACGCAGTATTTT.